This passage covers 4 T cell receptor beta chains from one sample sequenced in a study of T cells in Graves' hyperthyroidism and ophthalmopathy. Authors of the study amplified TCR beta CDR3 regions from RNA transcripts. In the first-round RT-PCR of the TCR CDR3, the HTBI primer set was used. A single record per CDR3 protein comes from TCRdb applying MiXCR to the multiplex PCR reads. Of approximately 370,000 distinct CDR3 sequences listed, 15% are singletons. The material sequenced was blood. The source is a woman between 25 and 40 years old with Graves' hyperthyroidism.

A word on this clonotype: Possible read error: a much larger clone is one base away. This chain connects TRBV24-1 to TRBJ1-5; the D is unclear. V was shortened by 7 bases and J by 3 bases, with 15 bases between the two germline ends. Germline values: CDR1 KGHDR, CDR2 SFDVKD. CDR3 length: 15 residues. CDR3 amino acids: CATRILAWDNQPQHF. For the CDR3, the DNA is TGTGCCACCAGGATCCTGGCGTGGGACAATCAGCCCCAGCATTTT.

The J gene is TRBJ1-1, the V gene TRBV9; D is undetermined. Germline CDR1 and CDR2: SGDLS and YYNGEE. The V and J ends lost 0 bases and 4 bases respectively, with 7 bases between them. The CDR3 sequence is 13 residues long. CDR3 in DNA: TGTGCCAGCAGCGTAGCGGGGAGCACTGAAGCTTTCTTT. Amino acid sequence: CASSVAGSTEAFF.

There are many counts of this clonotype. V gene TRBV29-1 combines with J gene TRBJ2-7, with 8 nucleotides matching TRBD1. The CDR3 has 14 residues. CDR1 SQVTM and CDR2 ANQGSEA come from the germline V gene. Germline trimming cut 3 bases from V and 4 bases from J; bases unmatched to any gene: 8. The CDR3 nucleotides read TGCAGCGTTGATAGCGGACAGGGAGCTTACGAGCAGTACTTC. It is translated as CSVDSGQGAYEQYF.

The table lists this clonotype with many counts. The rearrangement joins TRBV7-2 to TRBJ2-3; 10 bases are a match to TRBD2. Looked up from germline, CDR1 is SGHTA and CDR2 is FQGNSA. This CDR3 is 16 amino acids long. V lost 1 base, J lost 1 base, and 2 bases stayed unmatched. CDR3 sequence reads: CASSLVGTSGTDTQYF. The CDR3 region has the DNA TGTGCCAGCAGCTTAGTCGGGACTAGCGGCACAGATACGCAGTATTTT. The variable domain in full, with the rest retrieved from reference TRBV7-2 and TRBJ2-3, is GAGVSQSPSNKVTEKGKDVELRCDPISGHTALYWYRQSLGQGLEFLIYFQGNSAPDKSGLPSDRFSAERTGGSVSTLTIQRTQQEDSAVYLCASSLVGTSGTDTQYFGPGTRLTVL.